Listed below are T cell receptor beta chains from one sample, sequenced in a study of lymphopenia after photon versus proton radiotherapy. Sequenced by immunoSEQ multiplex PCR; TCRdb stores in-frame clones only, minus some. The sample has approximately 40,000 clones; roughly 86% are singletons. Sequences were derived from peripheral blood, sampled from a patient treated with proton-based radiotherapy. These receptor sequences come from a woman aged 70-85 years with pancreatic cancer. Some clones in this sample may be carry-over from other donors' samples. Both conserved end residues are part of each CDR3. Each record gives: D gene, V gene, J gene, clone size, CDR3 DNA, CDR3 protein. A D gene is named only where the DNA matches it firmly. Only some rows state a clone size, as once, few, many or a class for expanded clones.

NA	TRBV30	TRBJ2-1	NA	TGTGCCTGGAGTGCCAAGGGGGAGGGCCTCGCCTACAATGAGCAGTTCTTC	CAWSAKGEGLAYNEQFF
NA	TRBV7-9	TRBJ2-1	NA	TGTGCCAGCAGCTTATCAGCTTCCTACAATGAGCAGTTCTTC	CASSLSASYNEQFF
TRBD2	TRBV5-1	TRBJ2-5	NA	TGCGCCAGCAGCCGCGGACTAGCGGGAGGGCCTTTCCAAGAGACCCAGTACTTC	CASSRGLAGGPFQETQYF
TRBD2	TRBV7-9	TRBJ2-5	NA	TGTGCCAGCAGCTTAGGACTAGCGGTAGAGACCCAGTACTTC	CASSLGLAVETQYF
NA	TRBV20-1	TRBJ1-2	NA	TGCAGTGCTGAAAGGCAGGATGGCTACACCTTC	CSAERQDGYTF
NA	TRBV5-4	TRBJ2-3	NA	TGTGCCTCGGGGGAGAGGGGCACAGATACGCAGTATTTT	CASGERGTDTQYF
NA	TRBV7-2	TRBJ2-1	NA	TGTGCCAGCAGCCGATACAATGAGCAGTTCTTC	CASSRYNEQFF
NA	TRBV30	TRBJ1-2	NA	TGTGCCTGGAGTGTACCTCCAGGCAACTATGGCTACACCTTC	CAWSVPPGNYGYTF
NA	TRBV10-2	TRBJ1-2	NA	TGCGCCAGCAGGCTACAGGGCTCCAGGGGCTACACCTTC	CASRLQGSRGYTF
NA	TRBV4-1	TRBJ1-5	NA	TGCGCCAGCAGCCAAGATATGGCGGATCAGCCCCAGCATTTT	CASSQDMADQPQHF
TRBD2	TRBV6-1	TRBJ2-7	NA	TGTGCCAGCAGTGATAGCGGGAGGCTCCCCCGTCGCGAGCAGTACTTC	CASSDSGRLPRREQYF
TRBD2	TRBV29-1	TRBJ2-1	NA	TGCAGCGTTGAATCGGGTCGGGGGGGACTCTACAATGAGCAGTTCTTC	CSVESGRGGLYNEQFF
TRBD2	TRBV4-3	TRBJ2-1	NA	TGCGCCAGCAGCCAAGTTATGGCGGGAGGTTGGAATGAGCAGTTCTTC	CASSQVMAGGWNEQFF
NA	TRBV9	TRBJ2-5	NA	TGTGCCAGCAGCGTATTGGGCGACCAAGAGACCCAGTACTTC	CASSVLGDQETQYF
TRBD2	TRBV6-5	TRBJ2-1	NA	TGTGCCAGCAGCCAACTAGCGGGAGTTGGCAATGAGCAGTTCTTC	CASSQLAGVGNEQFF
NA	TRBV29-1	TRBJ1-1	NA	TGCAGCGTTGAGGTCAGCCTGAACACTGAAGCTTTCTTT	CSVEVSLNTEAFF
TRBD1	TRBV5-6	TRBJ1-2	few	TGTGCCAGCAGCCAACCGGGACAGGGGGCGAATGGCTACACCTTC	CASSQPGQGANGYTF
NA	TRBV10-1	TRBJ2-7	few	TGCGCCAGCAGTGAAGGGAACAATCCAACTTACGAGCAGTACTTC	CASSEGNNPTYEQYF
TRBD1	TRBV28	TRBJ2-7	NA	TGTGGAAGCCGGACAGGGGGCAGCTCCTACGAGCAGTACTTC	CGSRTGGSSYEQYF
TRBD2	TRBV7-8	TRBJ2-5	NA	TGTGCCAGCAGCTTTAGTAGCGGGAACTATCTGGGAGAGACCCAGTACTTC	CASSFSSGNYLGETQYF
NA	TRBV5-8	TRBJ1-5	NA	TGTGCCAGCAGCTTGATGAGCAATCAGCCCCAGCATTTT	CASSLMSNQPQHF
TRBD1	TRBV27	TRBJ2-2	NA	TGTGCCAGCAGTTCACAGGGGGCGCAGGACGGGGAGCTGTTTTTT	CASSSQGAQDGELFF
NA	TRBV5-8	TRBJ1-1	NA	TGTGCCAGCAGCCTTAGTAAGAACACTGAAGCTTTCTTT	CASSLSKNTEAFF
NA	TRBV6-1	TRBJ2-1	NA	TGTGCCAGCAGGAACCAGGGGTTCTACAATGAGCAGTTCTTC	CASRNQGFYNEQFF
NA	TRBV7-2	TRBJ1-6	NA	TGTGCCAGCAGCCCAAACACGGATTCACCCCTCCACTTT	CASSPNTDSPLHF
TRBD2	TRBV5-1	TRBJ2-1	NA	TGCGCCAGCAGCTCAAGCGGGGGTTTTGGGTACAATGAGCAGTTCTTC	CASSSSGGFGYNEQFF
TRBD1	TRBV19	TRBJ1-4	NA	TGTGCCACGGGACAGGGGGCAACTAATGAAAAACTGTTTTTT	CATGQGATNEKLFF
TRBD1	TRBV7-9	TRBJ2-5	once	TGTGCCAGCAGCCGGGACAGGGGAGGGGGCCAGGAGACCCAGTACTTC	CASSRDRGGGQETQYF
NA	TRBV10-1	TRBJ1-5	NA	TGCGCCAGCATAGTGGACGGGAATCAGCCCCAGCATTTT	CASIVDGNQPQHF
TRBD2	TRBV9	TRBJ2-5	once	TGTGCCAGCAGCGACGAGGGGGCTAGCGGGAGGGAAGAGACCCAGTACTTC	CASSDEGASGREETQYF
NA	TRBV5-4	TRBJ2-5	NA	TGTGCCAGCAGCTTGGACCAAGAGACCCAGTACTTC	CASSLDQETQYF
TRBD2	TRBV18	TRBJ2-1	NA	TGTGCCAGCTCACCGTTAGCGGGAGGTTGGAATGAGCAGTTCTTC	CASSPLAGGWNEQFF
TRBD1	TRBV7-9	TRBJ1-2	once	TGTGCCAGCAGCCCCCGGGACAGCGGAATAGATGGCTACACCTTC	CASSPRDSGIDGYTF
NA	TRBV7-2	TRBJ2-6	NA	TGTGCCAGCAGCTTCGCACAAGAATCTGGGGCCAACGTCCTGACTTTC	CASSFAQESGANVLTF
TRBD1	TRBV2	TRBJ1-1	once	TGTGCCACCCAACGGGACAGCCTGAACACTGAAGCTTTCTTT	CATQRDSLNTEAFF
NA	TRBV5-1	TRBJ2-5	NA	TGCGCCAGCAGCTTAGATTTAACGTACCAAGAGACCCAGTACTTC	CASSLDLTYQETQYF
NA	TRBV6-4	TRBJ1-1	NA	TGTGCCAGCAGTGACTCCGCCGGGGGGGCTGAAGCTTTCTTT	CASSDSAGGAEAFF
NA	TRBV2	TRBJ2-7	few	TGTGCCAGCAGTGTAGGGGAATACGAGCAGTACTTC	CASSVGEYEQYF
NA	TRBV4-2	TRBJ2-1	NA	TGTGCCAGCAGCCCCCCAAGCCAGGGCAATGAGCAGTTCTTC	CASSPPSQGNEQFF
NA	TRBV7-8	TRBJ2-7	NA	TGTGCCAGCAGCTTAGCAGGGACGTTCGAGCAGTACTTC	CASSLAGTFEQYF
NA	TRBV5-1	TRBJ1-1	NA	TGCGCCAGCAGCTATTCACGGAACACTGAAGCTTTCTTT	CASSYSRNTEAFF
NA	TRBV9	TRBJ2-1	NA	TGTGCCAGCAGCCTAGTGGGAGAGCAGTTCTTC	CASSLVGEQFF
TRBD1	TRBV2	TRBJ2-2	NA	TGTGCCAGCAAACGGGACAGGGAGGACACCGGGGAGCTGTTTTTT	CASKRDREDTGELFF
TRBD1	TRBV28	TRBJ1-5	NA	TGTGCCAGCGGGCCAGGGGGCGGGGGCAATCAGCCCCAGCATTTT	CASGPGGGGNQPQHF
NA	TRBV5-4	TRBJ2-7	NA	TGTGCCAGCAGGGACGGGGTACGCTACGAGCAGTACTTC	CASRDGVRYEQYF
NA	TRBV15	TRBJ2-5	NA	TGTGCCACCAGCAGGTCAGGTCGTCAAGAGACCCAGTACTTC	CATSRSGRQETQYF
TRBD2	TRBV7-7	TRBJ2-2	NA	TGTGCTAGCAGCTTACGACTAGCGGAGAACACCGGGGAGCTGTTTTTT	CASSLRLAENTGELFF
NA	TRBV10-3	TRBJ2-2	NA	TGTGCCATGCACAAGAAGGACGCGAACACCGGGGAGCTGTTTTTT	CAMHKKDANTGELFF
NA	TRBV4-1	TRBJ2-2	NA	TGCGCCAGCAGCCAAGACCCCAGGGCGGCCGGGGAGCTGTTTTTT	CASSQDPRAAGELFF
TRBD1	TRBV30	TRBJ2-7	NA	TGTGCCTGGAGTAAAATTTTTGGGACAGGGATTTCCTACGAGCAGTACTTC	CAWSKIFGTGISYEQYF
TRBD2	TRBV29-1	TRBJ2-3	NA	TGCAGCGTTGAAGCAGGCGGGAGTAGCTCAGATACGCAGTATTTT	CSVEAGGSSSDTQYF